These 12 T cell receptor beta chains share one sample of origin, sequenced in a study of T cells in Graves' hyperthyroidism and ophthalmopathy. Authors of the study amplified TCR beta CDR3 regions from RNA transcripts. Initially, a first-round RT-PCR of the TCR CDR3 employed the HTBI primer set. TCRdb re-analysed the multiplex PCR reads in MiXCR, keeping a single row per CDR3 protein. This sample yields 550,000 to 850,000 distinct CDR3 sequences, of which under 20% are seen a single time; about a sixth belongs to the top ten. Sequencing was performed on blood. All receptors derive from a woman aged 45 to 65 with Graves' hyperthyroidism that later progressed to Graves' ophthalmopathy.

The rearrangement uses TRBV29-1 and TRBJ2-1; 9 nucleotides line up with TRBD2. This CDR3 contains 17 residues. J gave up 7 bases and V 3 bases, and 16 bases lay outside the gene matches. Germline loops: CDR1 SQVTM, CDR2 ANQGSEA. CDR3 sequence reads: CSVDGGGGLRIRNEQFF. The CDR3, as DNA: TGCAGCGTTGACGGCGGGGGGGGCCTACGGATTAGAAATGAGCAGTTCTTC.

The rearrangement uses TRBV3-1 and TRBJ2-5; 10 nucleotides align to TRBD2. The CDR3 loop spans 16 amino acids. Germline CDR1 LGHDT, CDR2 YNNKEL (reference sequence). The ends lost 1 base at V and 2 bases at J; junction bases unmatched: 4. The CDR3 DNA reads TGTGCCAGCAGCCAAGGCCTAGCGGGGGTACAAGAGACCCAGTACTTC. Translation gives CASSQGLAGVQETQYF.

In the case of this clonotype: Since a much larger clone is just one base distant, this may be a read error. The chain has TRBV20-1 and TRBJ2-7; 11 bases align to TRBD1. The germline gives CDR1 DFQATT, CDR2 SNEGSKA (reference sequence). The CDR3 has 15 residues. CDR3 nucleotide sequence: TGCATTGCTAGAAGAAGGGGACAGGGGGGCCACGAGCAGTACTTC. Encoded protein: CIARRRGQGGHEQYF.

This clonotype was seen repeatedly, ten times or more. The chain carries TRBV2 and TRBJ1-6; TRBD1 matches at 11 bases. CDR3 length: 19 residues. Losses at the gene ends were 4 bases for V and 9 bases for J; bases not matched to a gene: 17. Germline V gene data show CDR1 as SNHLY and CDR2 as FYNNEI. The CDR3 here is CASSGIVWGDRGNRSPLHF. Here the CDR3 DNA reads TGTGCCAGCAGTGGGATCGTTTGGGGGGACAGGGGGAACCGTTCACCCCTCCACTTT. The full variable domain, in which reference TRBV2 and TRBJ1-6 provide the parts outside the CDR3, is EPEVTQTPSHQVTQMGQEVILRCVPISNHLYFYWYRQILGQKVEFLVSFYNNEISEKSEIFDDQFSVERPDGSNFTLKIRSTKLEDSAMYFCASSGIVWGDRGNRSPLHFGNGTRLTVT.

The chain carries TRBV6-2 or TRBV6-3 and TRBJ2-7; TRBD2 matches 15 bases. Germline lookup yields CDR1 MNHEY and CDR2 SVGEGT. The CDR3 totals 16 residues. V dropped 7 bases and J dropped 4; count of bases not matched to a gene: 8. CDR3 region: CASNPRGTSGGYEQYF. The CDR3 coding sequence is TGTGCCAGCAACCCCCGTGGGACTAGCGGGGGGTACGAGCAGTACTTC.

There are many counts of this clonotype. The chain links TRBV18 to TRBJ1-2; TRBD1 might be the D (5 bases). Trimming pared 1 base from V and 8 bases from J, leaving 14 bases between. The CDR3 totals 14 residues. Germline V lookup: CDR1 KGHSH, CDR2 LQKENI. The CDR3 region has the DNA TGTGCCAGCTCACCACTCGACAGTGCGGAAGGCTACACCTTC. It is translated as CASSPLDSAEGYTF.

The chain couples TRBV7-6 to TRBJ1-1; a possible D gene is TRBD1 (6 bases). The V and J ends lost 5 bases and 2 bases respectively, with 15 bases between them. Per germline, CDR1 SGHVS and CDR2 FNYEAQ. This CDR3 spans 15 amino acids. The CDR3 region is CASSPLGGGNTEAFF. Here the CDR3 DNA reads TGTGCCAGCAGCCCCCTCGGCGGGGGCAACACTGAAGCTTTCTTT.

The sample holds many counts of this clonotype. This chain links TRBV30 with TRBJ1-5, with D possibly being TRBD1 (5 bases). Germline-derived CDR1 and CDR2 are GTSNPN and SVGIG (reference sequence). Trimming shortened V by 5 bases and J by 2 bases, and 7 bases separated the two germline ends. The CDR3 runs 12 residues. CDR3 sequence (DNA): TGTGCCTGGGGGGGGGGCAATCAGCCCCAGCATTTT. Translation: CAWGGGNQPQHF. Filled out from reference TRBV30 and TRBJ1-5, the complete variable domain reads SQTIHQWPATLVQPVGSPLSLECTVEGTSNPNLYWYRQAAGRGLQLLFYSVGIGQISSEVPQNLSASRPQDRQFILSSKKLLLSDSGFYLCAWGGGNQPQHFGDGTRLSIL.

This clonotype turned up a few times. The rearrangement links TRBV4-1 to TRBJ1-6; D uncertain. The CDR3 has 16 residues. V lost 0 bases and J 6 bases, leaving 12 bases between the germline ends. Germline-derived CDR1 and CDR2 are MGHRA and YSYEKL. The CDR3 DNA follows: TGCGCCAGCAGCCAAGATTCAAGTCTTTCTAATTCACCCCTCCACTTT. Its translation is CASSQDSSLSNSPLHF.

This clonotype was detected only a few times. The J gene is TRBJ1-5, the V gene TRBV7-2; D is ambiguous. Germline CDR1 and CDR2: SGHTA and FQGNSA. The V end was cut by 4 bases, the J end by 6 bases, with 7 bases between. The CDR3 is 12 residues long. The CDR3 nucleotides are TGTGCCAGCAGCTCATTTTCTCAGCCCCAGCATTTT. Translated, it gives CASSSFSQPQHF.

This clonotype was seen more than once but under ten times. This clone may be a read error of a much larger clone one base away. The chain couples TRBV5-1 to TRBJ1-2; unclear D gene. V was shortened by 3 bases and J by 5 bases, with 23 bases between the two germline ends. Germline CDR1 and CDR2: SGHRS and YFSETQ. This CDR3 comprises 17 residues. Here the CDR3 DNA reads TGCGCCAGCAGCTCGCTCGGGATAGTTGGCAGCGATTATGGCTACACCTTC. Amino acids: CASSSLGIVGSDYGYTF.

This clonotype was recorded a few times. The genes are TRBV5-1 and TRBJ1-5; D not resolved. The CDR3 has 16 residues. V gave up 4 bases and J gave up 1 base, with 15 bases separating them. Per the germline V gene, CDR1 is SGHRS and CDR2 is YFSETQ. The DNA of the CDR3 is TGCGCCAGCAGCCCTAAGGGCGTGGGGAGCAATCAGCCCCAGCATTTT. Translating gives CASSPKGVGSNQPQHF.